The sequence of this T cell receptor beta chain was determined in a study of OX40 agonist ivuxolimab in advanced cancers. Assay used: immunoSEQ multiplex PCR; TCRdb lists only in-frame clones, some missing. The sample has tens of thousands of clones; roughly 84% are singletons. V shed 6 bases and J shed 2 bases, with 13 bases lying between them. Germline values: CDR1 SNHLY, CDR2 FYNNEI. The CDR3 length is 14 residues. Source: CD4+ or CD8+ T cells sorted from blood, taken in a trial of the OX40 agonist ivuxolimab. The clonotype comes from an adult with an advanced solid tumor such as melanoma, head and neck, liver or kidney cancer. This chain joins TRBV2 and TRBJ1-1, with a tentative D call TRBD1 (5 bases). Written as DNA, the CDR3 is TGTGCCAGCAGGGGGGAGGGAAAAAACACTGAAGCTTTCTTT. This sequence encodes CASRGEGKNTEAFF. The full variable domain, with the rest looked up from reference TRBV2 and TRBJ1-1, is EPEVTQTPSHQVTQMGQEVILRCVPISNHLYFYWYRQILGQKVEFLVSFYNNEISEKSEIFDDQFSVERPDGSNFTLKIRSTKLEDSAMYFCASRGEGKNTEAFFGQGTRLTVV.